This record covers a single T cell receptor (beta chain). Its matching antigen is unknown. The ends lost 5 bases at V and 5 bases at J; junction bases unmatched: 5. Germline CDR1 and CDR2: MNHEY and SVGAGI. The CDR3 has 13 amino acids. Reverse transcription of roughly 0.5 to 1 ug RNA was carried out with random hexamers. TCRdb re-derived calls from the immunoSEQ multiplex PCR reads in MiXCR, one entry per CDR3 protein. The sample contains 160,000 or so distinct CDR3 sequences, about 95% of which appear only once. Negative isolation yielded CD8+ and CD4+ T cells; FACS enriched TEMRA cells. This sample is drawn from a study of CD8 T cells in Susac syndrome. Overall study: Patients with Susac syndrome were therapy-naive, taking corticosteroids, with some also receiving intravenous immunoglobulin, or taking intravenous immunoglobulin alone at the time their blood was drawn.

Study-wide points: Only a relatively small number of individuals were included in the TCR sequencing and HLA analysis.

The genes are TRBV6-5 and TRBJ1-2, with TRBD1 matching over 7 bases. This clonotype was obtained from a human donor with Susac syndrome. Sequenced: CD4+ T cells from PBMCs. CDR3 in DNA: TGTGCCAGCAGTCCCAAGACAGGGTATGGCTACACCTTC. This sequence encodes CASSPKTGYGYTF.